The rows below give T cell receptor beta chains drawn from one sample of a study of CD8 T cells in ankylosing spondylitis. TCRdb redid the calling of the 5' RACE reads with MiXCR, one entry per CDR3 protein. The sample holds 350,000 to 450,000 distinct CDR3 sequences; roughly 26% are singletons and the top ten take roughly 1%. Sequenced material: blood, either unsorted or a sorted T cell fraction (not recorded which). Source of these receptors: a male donor with ankylosing spondylitis. Both conserved end residues are part of each CDR3. The D gene is left open where the match is weak. Clone size appears in some rows only: once, few, many, or a class for an expanded clone.

CDR3 DNA,CDR3 protein,V gene,D gene,CDR3 length,clone size,J gene
TGTGCCAGCAGTTTGTCGGGGGATAATCAGCCCCAGCATTTT,CASSLSGDNQPQHF,TRBV12-3/TRBV12-4,-,14,-,TRBJ1-5
TGTGCCAGCAGCCTCAGGGGCCTTGGGGAGACCCAGTACTTC,CASSLRGLGETQYF,TRBV7-8,-,14,few,TRBJ2-5
TGCAGTGCTAGAGCACCGGGATCAGGGGCAGATACGCAGTATTTT,CSARAPGSGADTQYF,TRBV20-1,-,15,-,TRBJ2-3
TGTGCCAGCCACCTAGGGGGCGATGAGCAGTTCTTC,CASHLGGDEQFF,TRBV12-3/TRBV12-4,TRBD1,12,-,TRBJ2-1
TGCAGCGTCGGAGGGGGGGCTGGAGCTTTCTTT,CSVGGGAGAFF,TRBV29-1,-,11,-,TRBJ1-1
TGTGCCAGCAGCCAAGATCGGGTGACATACAATGAGCAGTTCTTC,CASSQDRVTYNEQFF,TRBV3-1,-,15,many,TRBJ2-1
TGCGCCAGCAGCTTGCTCGGGTCTACGAATACGCAGTATTTT,CASSLLGSTNTQYF,TRBV5-1,-,14,-,TRBJ2-3
TGTGCCAGCAGTTTGTGGTTTAGCGGCTCCTACAATGAGCAGTTCTTC,CASSLWFSGSYNEQFF,TRBV12-3/TRBV12-4,-,16,-,TRBJ2-1
TGTGCCAGCACTGGACTAGCGGCCTCCCGGAACGAGCAGTACTTC,CASTGLAASRNEQYF,TRBV6-1,TRBD2,15,-,TRBJ2-7
TGTGCCAGCAGTTTATCAAGGCTAGCGGGATGGCGAGGGGACAATGAGCAGTTCTTC,CASSLSRLAGWRGDNEQFF,TRBV27,TRBD2,19,-,TRBJ2-1
TGTGCCAGCACCCGTCGGGTCGGGGGCACTGAAGCTTTCTTT,CASTRRVGGTEAFF,TRBV4-2,-,14,few,TRBJ1-1
TGTGCCAGCAGGGTGGGTAATTACAATGAGCAGTTCTTC,CASRVGNYNEQFF,TRBV6-1,-,13,-,TRBJ2-1
TGTGCCAGCACCCTAGCGGGGCACAATGAGCAGTTCTTC,CASTLAGHNEQFF,TRBV27,TRBD2,13,few,TRBJ2-1
TGCAGCGTGGAGTGGGCCAACGTCCTGACTTTC,CSVEWANVLTF,TRBV29-1,-,11,-,TRBJ2-6
TGTGCCAGCAGATATGGGGGAGAGGATACGCAGTATTTT,CASRYGGEDTQYF,TRBV6-5,-,13,-,TRBJ2-3
TGTGCCACCAGTGATCCCACAGGAGATAACAATGAGCAGTTCTTC,CATSDPTGDNNEQFF,TRBV24-1,-,15,-,TRBJ2-1
TGTGCCAGCAGTTTAGGGGACAGGGGGCAGGGTCAGCCCCAGCATTTT,CASSLGDRGQGQPQHF,TRBV12-3/TRBV12-4,TRBD1,16,few,TRBJ1-5
TGTGCCAGCAGCCAGGACTGGGACGCCTACGAGCAGTACTTC,CASSQDWDAYEQYF,TRBV7-9,-,14,-,TRBJ2-7
TGTGCCAGCTCACCAGGGATAGTGGAAAAACTGTTTTTT,CASSPGIVEKLFF,TRBV18,-,13,-,TRBJ1-4
TGCAGTGCTAGTCCCCGGCAGGGCTATAATTCACCCCTCCACTTT,CSASPRQGYNSPLHF,TRBV20-1,-,15,-,TRBJ1-6
TGCGCCAGCGCCAGGTTGACAATCTCCTACGAGCAGTACTTC,CASARLTISYEQYF,TRBV5-1,-,14,-,TRBJ2-7
TGTGCCAGCAGCTCCCGAGGCAGAAACACTGAAGCTTTCTTT,CASSSRGRNTEAFF,TRBV11-2,-,14,many,TRBJ1-1
TGCAGTGCTAGAAGACTAGCGGGCGCAGATACGCAGTATTTT,CSARRLAGADTQYF,TRBV20-1,TRBD2,14,-,TRBJ2-3
TGTGCCAGCCTCGGGGGACTAGTGACAGATACGCAGTATTTT,CASLGGLVTDTQYF,TRBV6-1,TRBD2,14,-,TRBJ2-3
TGTGCCAGCAGTTACTTGGGAGGCCAACCTTACGATGGCTACACCTTC,CASSYLGGQPYDGYTF,TRBV27,-,16,few,TRBJ1-2
TGTGCCAGCAGCCCACATAGCTCCTACAATGAGCAGTTCTTC,CASSPHSSYNEQFF,TRBV7-2,-,14,few,TRBJ2-1
TGTGCCAGCAGCGTACGACTAGCGGGAAGGGATGAGCAGTTCTTC,CASSVRLAGRDEQFF,TRBV9,TRBD2,15,-,TRBJ2-1
TGTGCCAGCAGTTTAGGGATACAGGGTCGGGAGCAGTTCTTC,CASSLGIQGREQFF,TRBV12-3/TRBV12-4,-,14,many,TRBJ2-1
TGTGCCAGCAGCCTCTGGCAGGGGGCAGATACGCAGTATTTT,CASSLWQGADTQYF,TRBV11-2,TRBD1,14,many,TRBJ2-3
TGTGCCAGCAGCGCGACCTTAAGGGGGGGGAGCACTGAAGCTTTCTTT,CASSATLRGGSTEAFF,TRBV9,-,16,few,TRBJ1-1
TGTGCCAGCGAAGTCTACAATGAGCAGTTCTTC,CASEVYNEQFF,TRBV2,-,11,-,TRBJ2-1
TGCAGCGTTGACCGTACGCGTGAGCAGTTCTTC,CSVDRTREQFF,TRBV29-1,-,11,few,TRBJ2-1
TGTGCCAGCAGCTCGGGACTAACCAACTACGAGCAGTACTTC,CASSSGLTNYEQYF,TRBV7-2,TRBD2,14,-,TRBJ2-7
TGTGCCAGCAGCTCGCGGGACAGGGGCTCTACTAATTCACCCCTCCACTTT,CASSSRDRGSTNSPLHF,TRBV11-3,TRBD1,17,-,TRBJ1-6
TGCAGTGCTAGTGTCACAGGGGGCTCCTCCTATAATTCACCCCTCCACTTT,CSASVTGGSSYNSPLHF,TRBV20-1,TRBD1,17,-,TRBJ1-6
TGTGCCATCAGCGAGGGACAGAGGGAACGGTATAATTCACCCCTCCACTTT,CAISEGQRERYNSPLHF,TRBV10-3,TRBD1,17,few,TRBJ1-6
TGTGCCAGCAGCTACGACAGGTTTAATGAAAAACTGTTTTTT,CASSYDRFNEKLFF,TRBV7-2,-,14,once,TRBJ1-4
TGTGCCAGCAGTACAGGGGGCGCGAACACCGGGGAGCTGTTTTTT,CASSTGGANTGELFF,TRBV12-3/TRBV12-4,TRBD1,15,few,TRBJ2-2
TGTGCCAGCAGTTTAGACTCCGGACAGGGAAGACAGCCCCAGCATTTT,CASSLDSGQGRQPQHF,TRBV12-3/TRBV12-4,TRBD1,16,-,TRBJ1-5
TGTGCCAGCTCAGCGATGGGAGTCAAAAACATTCAGTACTTC,CASSAMGVKNIQYF,TRBV18,-,14,few,TRBJ2-4
TGTGCCACCAGCAGAGATCTAGCGGGAGCAGGGAATGAGCAGTTCTTC,CATSRDLAGAGNEQFF,TRBV15,TRBD2,16,-,TRBJ2-1
TGTGCCATCAGTGAGTCGGTGGGAAGCACAGATACGCAGTATTTT,CAISESVGSTDTQYF,TRBV10-3,-,15,once,TRBJ2-3
TGTGCCAGCAGCCAAGCCGCAAACCCTACCTCAGATACGCAGTATTTT,CASSQAANPTSDTQYF,TRBV4-2,-,16,-,TRBJ2-3
TGCGCCAGCAGCTTTAGGGACACGAACACTGAAGCTTTCTTT,CASSFRDTNTEAFF,TRBV5-1,-,14,few,TRBJ1-1
TGCAGTGCTAGGGCAGCAGGGGGTTTTACTGAAGCTTTCTTT,CSARAAGGFTEAFF,TRBV20-1,TRBD1,14,few,TRBJ1-1
TGTGCCAGCAGAATCGGGACTAGCAATGAGCAGTTCTTC,CASRIGTSNEQFF,TRBV12-3/TRBV12-4,TRBD2,13,few,TRBJ2-1
TGTGCCAGCAGTTTCACTAGCGGGAGTGGGAATGAGCAGTTCTTC,CASSFTSGSGNEQFF,TRBV5-1,TRBD2,15,many,TRBJ2-1
TGCGCCAGCAGTGACGAAGCCCCTTCAGGTCCCGGGGAGCTGTTTTTT,CASSDEAPSGPGELFF,TRBV10-2,-,16,-,TRBJ2-2
TGTGCCACCAGCCCCGGACAGGATATTAATCAGCCCCAGCATTTT,CATSPGQDINQPQHF,TRBV15,TRBD1,15,-,TRBJ1-5
TGTGCCAGCAGCAAAACCGGGGCCGTCACCGGGGAGCTGTTTTTT,CASSKTGAVTGELFF,TRBV7-9,-,15,-,TRBJ2-2
TGTGCCAGCACCGGGCCTAGCGGTAGTACCTACAATGAGCAGTTCTTC,CASTGPSGSTYNEQFF,TRBV12-3/TRBV12-4,TRBD2,16,-,TRBJ2-1
TGTGCCAGCAGCTTACTTCCTGCAGCTACTGCCAACATGAACACTGAAGCTTTCTTT,CASSLLPAATANMNTEAFF,TRBV7-8,-,19,few,TRBJ1-1
TGCGCCAGCAGCACGGACGGGCCGTCAAAGACTGAAGCTTTCTTT,CASSTDGPSKTEAFF,TRBV5-1,-,15,few,TRBJ1-1
TGCAGTGCTCCGAATAGGGACACCGGGGAGCTGTTTTTT,CSAPNRDTGELFF,TRBV20-1,-,13,-,TRBJ2-2
TGTGCCAGCACCGGACCCGAGGGTGAAAAACTGTTTTTT,CASTGPEGEKLFF,TRBV7-9,-,13,few,TRBJ1-4
TGTGCCAGCAGGGGAACAGGGAGATCGAACACCGGGGAGCTGTTTTTT,CASRGTGRSNTGELFF,TRBV12-3/TRBV12-4,-,16,-,TRBJ2-2
TGTGCCAGCAGCCAAGAGTACAATGAGCAGTTCTTC,CASSQEYNEQFF,TRBV4-2,-,12,-,TRBJ2-1
TGTGCCAGCAGACCCGGGGGGGGTGTCTATGGCTACACCTTC,CASRPGGGVYGYTF,TRBV12-3/TRBV12-4,-,14,few,TRBJ1-2